This T cell receptor beta chain was observed in a study of T cell changes during pregnancy in multiple sclerosis. CDR3 length: 15 amino acids. V was pared by 5 bases and J by 0 bases, with 10 bases between. Per germline, CDR1 SNHLY and CDR2 FYNNEI. Using immunoSEQ multiplex PCR, the repertoire was profiled, and TCRdb retains in-frame clones only, with some absent. The table lists around 65,000 clones, roughly 89% of them singletons, with roughly 1.5% in the top ten. The material was peripheral blood, obtained in the third trimester of pregnancy. J is TRBJ1-4 and V is TRBV2; no clear D gene. This clonotype was sampled from a female donor in good health, enrolled as a control in a pregnancy study. The CDR3 DNA reads TGTGCCAGCAGTCGAGCACGAACAACTAATGAAAAACTGTTTTTT. It translates to CASSRARTTNEKLFF.